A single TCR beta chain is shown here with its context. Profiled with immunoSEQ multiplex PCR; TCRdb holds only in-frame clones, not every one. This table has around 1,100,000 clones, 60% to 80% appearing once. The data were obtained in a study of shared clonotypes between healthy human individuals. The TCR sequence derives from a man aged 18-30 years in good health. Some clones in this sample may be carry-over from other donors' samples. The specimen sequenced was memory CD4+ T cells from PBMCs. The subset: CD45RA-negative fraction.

Here the CDR3 reads CASSLVVRKTQYF. CDR3 DNA sequence: TGTGCCAGCAGCTTGGTGGTGAGAAAGACCCAGTACTTC. This sequence joins TRBV5-6 and TRBJ2-5; no clear D gene. The V gene's germline CDR1 is SGHDT and CDR2 YYEEEE. V gave up 0 bases and J gave up 6 bases, with 9 bases separating them. This CDR3 has 13 residues.